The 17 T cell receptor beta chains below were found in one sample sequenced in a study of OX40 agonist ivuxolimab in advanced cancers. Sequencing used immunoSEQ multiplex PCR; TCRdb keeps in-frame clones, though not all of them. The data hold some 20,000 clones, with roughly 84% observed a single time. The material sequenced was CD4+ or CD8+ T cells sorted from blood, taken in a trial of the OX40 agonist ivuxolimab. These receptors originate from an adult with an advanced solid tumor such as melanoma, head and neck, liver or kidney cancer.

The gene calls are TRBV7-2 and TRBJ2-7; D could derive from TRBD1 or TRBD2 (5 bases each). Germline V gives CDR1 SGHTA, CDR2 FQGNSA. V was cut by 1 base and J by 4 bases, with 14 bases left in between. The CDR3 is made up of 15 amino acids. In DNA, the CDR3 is TGTGCCAGCAGCTTAGGGGGGTCCATCCCTTACGAGCAGTACTTC. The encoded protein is CASSLGGSIPYEQYF.

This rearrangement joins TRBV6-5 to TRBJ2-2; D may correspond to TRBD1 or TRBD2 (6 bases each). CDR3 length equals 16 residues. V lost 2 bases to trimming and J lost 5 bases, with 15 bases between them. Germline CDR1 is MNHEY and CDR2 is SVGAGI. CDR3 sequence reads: CASSYGGPGWTGELFF. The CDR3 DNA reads TGTGCCAGCAGTTACGGGGGGCCGGGTTGGACCGGGGAGCTGTTTTTT.

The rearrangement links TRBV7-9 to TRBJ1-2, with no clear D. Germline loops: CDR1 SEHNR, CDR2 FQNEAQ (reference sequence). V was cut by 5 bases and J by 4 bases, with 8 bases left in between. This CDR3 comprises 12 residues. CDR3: CASSPPRYGYTF. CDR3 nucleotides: TGTGCCAGCAGCCCCCCCCGCTATGGCTACACCTTC.

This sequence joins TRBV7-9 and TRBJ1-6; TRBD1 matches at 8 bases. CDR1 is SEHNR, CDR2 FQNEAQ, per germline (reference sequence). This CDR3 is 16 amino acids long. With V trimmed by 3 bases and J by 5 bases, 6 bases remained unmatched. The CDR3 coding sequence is TGTGCCAGCAGCTTCTATGGACAGGGAGATAATTCACCCCTCCACTTT. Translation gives CASSFYGQGDNSPLHF.

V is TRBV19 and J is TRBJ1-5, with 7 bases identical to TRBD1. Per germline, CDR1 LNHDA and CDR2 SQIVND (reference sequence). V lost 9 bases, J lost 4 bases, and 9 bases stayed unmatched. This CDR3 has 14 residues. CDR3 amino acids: CASKTGTENQPQHF. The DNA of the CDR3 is TGTGCCAGCAAAACCGGGACAGAGAATCAGCCCCAGCATTTT.

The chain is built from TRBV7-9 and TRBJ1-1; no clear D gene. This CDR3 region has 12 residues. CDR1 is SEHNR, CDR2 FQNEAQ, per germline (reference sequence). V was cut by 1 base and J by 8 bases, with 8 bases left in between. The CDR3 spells CASSLVSEEAFF. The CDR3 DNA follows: TGTGCCAGCAGCTTAGTTTCAGAAGAAGCTTTCTTT.

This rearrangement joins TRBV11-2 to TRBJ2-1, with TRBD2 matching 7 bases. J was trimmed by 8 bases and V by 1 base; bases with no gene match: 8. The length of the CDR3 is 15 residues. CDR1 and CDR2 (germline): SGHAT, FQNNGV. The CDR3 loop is CASSLVGGSRDEQFF. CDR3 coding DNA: TGTGCCAGCAGCTTAGTTGGCGGGAGTCGGGATGAGCAGTTCTTC.

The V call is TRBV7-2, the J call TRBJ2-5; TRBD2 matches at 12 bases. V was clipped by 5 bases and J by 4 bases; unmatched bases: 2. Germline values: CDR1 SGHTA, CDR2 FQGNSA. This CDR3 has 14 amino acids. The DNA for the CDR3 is TGTGCCAGCAGCCCTAGCGGGAGGGTAGAGACCCAGTACTTC. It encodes CASSPSGRVETQYF.

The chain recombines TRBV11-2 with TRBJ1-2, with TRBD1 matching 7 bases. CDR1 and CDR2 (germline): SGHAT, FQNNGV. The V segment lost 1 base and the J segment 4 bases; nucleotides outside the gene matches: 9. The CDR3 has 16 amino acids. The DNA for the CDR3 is TGTGCCAGCAGCTTAGCTTCCCAGGGGGGTCTCTATGGCTACACCTTC. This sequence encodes CASSLASQGGLYGYTF.

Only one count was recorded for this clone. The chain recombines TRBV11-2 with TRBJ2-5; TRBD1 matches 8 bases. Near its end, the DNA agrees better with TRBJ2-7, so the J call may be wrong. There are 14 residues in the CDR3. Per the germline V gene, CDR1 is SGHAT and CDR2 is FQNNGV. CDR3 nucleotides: TGTGCCAGCACCGAGGGGACAGGATATTACGAGCAGTACTTC. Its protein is CASTEGTGYYEQYF.

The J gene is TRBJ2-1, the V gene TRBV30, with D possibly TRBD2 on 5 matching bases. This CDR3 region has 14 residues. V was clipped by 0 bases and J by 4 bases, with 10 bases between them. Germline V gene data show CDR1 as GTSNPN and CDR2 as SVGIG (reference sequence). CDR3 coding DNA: TGTGCCTGGAGTGTAGAAAGCGGATACAATGAGCAGTTCTTC. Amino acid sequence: CAWSVESGYNEQFF.

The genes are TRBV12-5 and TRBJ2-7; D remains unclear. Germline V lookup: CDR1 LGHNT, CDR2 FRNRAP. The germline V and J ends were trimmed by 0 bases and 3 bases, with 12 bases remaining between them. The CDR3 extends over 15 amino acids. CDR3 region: CASGLVLSGDYEQYF. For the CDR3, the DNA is TGTGCTAGTGGTTTGGTACTTTCAGGAGACTACGAGCAGTACTTC.

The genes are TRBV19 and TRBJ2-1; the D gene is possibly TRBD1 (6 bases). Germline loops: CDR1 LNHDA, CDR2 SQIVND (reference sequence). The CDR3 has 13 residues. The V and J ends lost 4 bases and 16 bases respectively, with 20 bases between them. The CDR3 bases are TGTGCCAGTAGTACTGGCCCAACAGGGTCGGGCTTCTTC. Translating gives CASSTGPTGSGFF.

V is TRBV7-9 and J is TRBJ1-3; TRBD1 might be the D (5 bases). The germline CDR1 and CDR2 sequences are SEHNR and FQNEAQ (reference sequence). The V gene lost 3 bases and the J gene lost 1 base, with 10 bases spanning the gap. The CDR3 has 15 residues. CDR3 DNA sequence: TGTGCCAGCAGCTTGGTCCAGGGATCTGGAAACACCATATATTTT. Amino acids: CASSLVQGSGNTIYF.

The CDR3 coding sequence is TGTGCCAGCAGCTTAGCCTCCGGGATGCAATATGGCTACACCTTC. It is translated as CASSLASGMQYGYTF. This sequence joins TRBV7-8 and TRBJ1-2; D not certain. Germline V gene sequence: CDR1 SGHVS, CDR2 FQNEAQ. The CDR3 is 15 residues long. Trimming pared 0 bases from V and 5 bases from J, leaving 13 bases between.

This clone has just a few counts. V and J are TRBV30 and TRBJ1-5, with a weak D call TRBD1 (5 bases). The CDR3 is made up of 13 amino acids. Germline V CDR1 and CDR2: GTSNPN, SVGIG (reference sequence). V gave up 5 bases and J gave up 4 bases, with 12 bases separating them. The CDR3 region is CAWAGGINQPQHF. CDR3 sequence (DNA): TGTGCCTGGGCTGGGGGGATTAATCAGCCCCAGCATTTT.

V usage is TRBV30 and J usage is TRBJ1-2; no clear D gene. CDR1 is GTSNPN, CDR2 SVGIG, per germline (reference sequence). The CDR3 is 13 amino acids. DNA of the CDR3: TGTGCTCGGAGCGGCACTGCTAACTATGGCTACACCTTC. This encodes CARSGTANYGYTF. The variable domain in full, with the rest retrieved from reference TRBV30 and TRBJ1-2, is SQTIHQWPATLVQPVGSPLSLECTVEGTSNPNLYWYRQAAGRGLQLLFYSVGIGQISSEVPQNLSASRPQDRQFILSSKKLLLSDSGFYLCARSGTANYGYTFGSGTRLTVV.